The next 29 T cell receptor beta chains were all read from a single sample in a study of blood T cell repertoires in COVID-19. Produced via immunoSEQ multiplex PCR; TCRdb's table is partial and in-frame only. The sample carries approximately 200,000 clones, 80% recorded once. Specimen: PBMCs or T cells enriched from blood (not recorded which). Receptors were obtained from a woman aged 40 to 50 with acute COVID-19.

The V gene is TRBV4-3, the J gene TRBJ2-7, with unresolved D. Per germline, CDR1 LGHNA and CDR2 YSLEER. With 3 bases removed from V and 6 bases from J, the gap between germline ends came to 18 bases. This CDR3 spans 15 amino acids. The CDR3 here is CASSHNSNPGSEQYF. CDR3 nucleotide sequence: TGCGCCAGCAGCCATAACTCGAATCCCGGGTCCGAGCAGTACTTC.

The chain has TRBV5-4 and TRBJ1-4; possible D gene TRBD1, 6 bases. The CDR3 loop spans 15 amino acids. V lost 0 bases, J lost 3 bases, and 9 bases lay in between. The germline V gene has CDR1 SGHNT and CDR2 YYREEE (reference sequence). In nucleotides, the CDR3 is TGTGCCAGCAGCTTGGATCCAGGGGCTAATGAAAAACTGTTTTTT. Amino acids: CASSLDPGANEKLFF.

V and J are TRBV7-3 and TRBJ1-1, with a possible D match to TRBD1 (5 bases). V lost 1 base to trimming and J lost 1 base, with 10 bases between them. Germline CDR1 and CDR2: SGHTA and FQGTGA. CDR3 length: 15 residues. The CDR3, as DNA: TGTGCCAGCAGCTTAAGCGGGGCCCCGAACACTGAAGCTTTCTTT. Its protein product is CASSLSGAPNTEAFF. Variable domain in full (rest from reference TRBV7-3 and TRBJ1-1): GAGVSQTPSNKVTEKGKYVELRCDPISGHTALYWYRQSLGQGPEFLIYFQGTGAADDSGLPNDRFFAVRPEGSVSTLKIQRTERGDSAVYLCASSLSGAPNTEAFFGQGTRLTVV.

This chain links TRBV7-2 with TRBJ2-2; 11 bases match TRBD2. The CDR3 covers 17 residues. CDR1 SGHTA and CDR2 FQGNSA come from the germline V gene. V was clipped by 5 bases and J by 4 bases; unmatched bases: 9. The CDR3 reads CASSGRLSGRATGELFF. The CDR3 region has the DNA TGTGCCAGCAGCGGAAGGCTTAGCGGGAGGGCCACCGGGGAGCTGTTTTTT.

The chain joins TRBV19 to TRBJ1-1, with 8 bases identical to TRBD1. This CDR3 contains 14 residues. With V trimmed by 6 bases and J by 0 bases, 3 bases remained unmatched. The V gene's germline CDR1 is LNHDA and CDR2 SQIVND (reference sequence). CDR3 residues: CASRTDRVNTEAFF. The CDR3, as DNA: TGTGCCAGTAGGACGGACAGGGTGAACACTGAAGCTTTCTTT. Combining the CDR3 with reference TRBV19 and TRBJ1-1 gives the whole variable domain DGGITQSPKYLFRKEGQNVTLSCEQNLNHDAMYWYRQDPGQGLRLIYYSQIVNDFQKGDIAEGYSVSREKKESFPLTVTSAQKNPTAFYLCASRTDRVNTEAFFGQGTRLTVV.

V and J are TRBV28 and TRBJ2-5; tentative D call: TRBD2 (7 bases). Between the trimmed V and J ends, which lost 3 bases and 5 bases, there was a span of 16 bases. Germline values: CDR1 MDHEN, CDR2 SYDVKM. The CDR3 contains 15 residues. The CDR3 sequence is CASSFGGGGGETQYF. CDR3 coding DNA: TGTGCCAGCAGTTTTGGCGGTGGGGGGGGCGAGACCCAGTACTTC. Complete variable domain (other parts from reference TRBV28 and TRBJ2-5): DVKVTQSSRYLVKRTGEKVFLECVQDMDHENMFWYRQDPGLGLRLIYFSYDVKMKEKGDIPEGYSVSREKKERFSLILESASTNQTSMYLCASSFGGGGGETQYFGPGTRLLVL.

The V gene is TRBV5-6, the J gene TRBJ1-2, with 10 bases that match TRBD1. The CDR3 is 16 amino acids. Trimming removed 0 bases from V and 3 bases from J; junction bases left unmatched: 5. Germline CDR1 reads SGHDT; CDR2 reads YYEEEE. The CDR3 DNA reads TGTGCCAGCAGCTTGGGTGGGACAGGGGCTTACTATGGCTACACCTTC. It yields the protein CASSLGGTGAYYGYTF.

The chain joins TRBV19 to TRBJ1-1, with D maybe TRBD1 (6 bases). This CDR3 is built from 15 residues. V dropped 5 bases and J dropped 5 bases, with 18 bases sitting between them. CDR1 and CDR2 (germline): LNHDA, SQIVND (reference sequence). The CDR3 reads CASSVKQGRGTEAFF. For the CDR3, the DNA is TGTGCCAGTAGTGTTAAACAGGGTAGGGGGACTGAAGCTTTCTTT.

The genes are TRBV10-3 and TRBJ2-7; 8 positions agree with TRBD1. The V gene's germline CDR1 is ENHRY and CDR2 SYGVKD. The CDR3 is 14 residues long. V lost 3 bases and J lost 3; bases outside the gene matches: 4. CDR3 nucleotide sequence: TGTGCCATCAGTGAAGGACAGGGTGGCTACGAGCAGTACTTC. Protein sequence: CAISEGQGGYEQYF.

A note on this clone: Other DNA sequences from this sample encode an identical CDR3 as well. The gene calls are TRBV6-2 or TRBV6-3 and TRBJ1-2, with 8 bases aligning to TRBD1. V trimming: 6 bases; J trimming: 5 bases; junction bases outside the gene matches: 5. Germline values: CDR1 MNHEY, CDR2 SVGEGT. The CDR3 length is 13 residues. The CDR3 DNA is TGTGCCAGCAGCCTGGACAGGGCGTATGGCTACACCTTC. Its protein is CASSLDRAYGYTF.

This clone appeared once. The V call is TRBV6-2 or TRBV6-3, the J call TRBJ1-1; tentative D call: TRBD1 (6 bases). Trimming took off 4 bases at V and 5 bases at J, with 11 bases between the two ends. There are 13 residues in the CDR3. Germline CDR1 and CDR2: MNHEY and SVGEGT. CDR3 sequence reads: CASSSQRGTEAFF. The CDR3 DNA follows: TGTGCCAGCAGTTCACAAAGGGGGACTGAAGCTTTCTTT.

This chain uses TRBV19 with TRBJ1-6; perhaps TRBD1 as D (5 bases). V was cut by 8 bases and J by 9 bases, with 20 bases left in between. This CDR3 has 15 amino acids. The V gene's germline CDR1 is LNHDA and CDR2 SQIVND (reference sequence). The CDR3 region is CASCPRKGGGSPLHF. CDR3 coding DNA: TGTGCCAGTTGCCCACGTAAGGGCGGGGGTTCACCCCTCCACTTT.

The rearrangement links TRBV2 to TRBJ2-1; TRBD1 might be the D (6 bases). Trimming pared 3 bases from V and 6 bases from J, leaving 12 bases between. This CDR3 region has 14 residues. The germline gives CDR1 SNHLY, CDR2 FYNNEI. The DNA for the CDR3 is TGTGCCAGCAGTGACTCAGGACAGCCCAATGAGCAGTTCTTC. Amino acids: CASSDSGQPNEQFF. The full variable domain, rest sourced from reference TRBV2 and TRBJ2-1, is EPEVTQTPSHQVTQMGQEVILRCVPISNHLYFYWYRQILGQKVEFLVSFYNNEISEKSEIFDDQFSVERPDGSNFTLKIRSTKLEDSAMYFCASSDSGQPNEQFFGPGTRLTVL.

This clone was picked up one time. The rearrangement links TRBV28 to TRBJ2-7; D remains unclear. In germline, CDR1 is MDHEN, CDR2 SYDVKM. The CDR3 is made up of 12 amino acids. The V end lost 4 bases, the J end lost 9 bases, and 13 bases lay between the germline ends. In DNA, the CDR3 is TGTGCCAGCAGTTCAACAACTACGAGGCAGTACTTC. Translating gives CASSSTTTRQYF.

This chain uses TRBV5-1 with TRBJ1-2; D may be TRBD1 (5 bases). The CDR3 consists of 14 residues. Germline lookup yields CDR1 SGHRS and CDR2 YFSETQ. V was cut by 0 bases and J by 5 bases, with 11 bases left in between. CDR3 amino acids: CASSLEPGNYGYTF. CDR3 bases: TGCGCCAGCAGCTTGGAGCCAGGGAATTATGGCTACACCTTC.

V is TRBV5-1 and J is TRBJ1-6; possible D gene TRBD1, 5 bases. V shed 0 bases and J shed 8 bases, with 12 bases lying between them. Germline V gene lookup returns CDR1 SGHRS and CDR2 YFSETQ. This CDR3 contains 15 residues. For the CDR3, the DNA is TGCGCCAGCAGCTTGGGTACAGGCTGGGATTCACCCCTCCACTTT. It is translated as CASSLGTGWDSPLHF. Using reference TRBV5-1 and TRBJ1-6 for the parts outside the CDR3, the full variable domain is KAGVTQTPRYLIKTRGQQVTLSCSPISGHRSVSWYQQTPGQGLQFLFEYFSETQRNKGNFPGRFSGRQFSNSRSEMNVSTLELGDSALYLCASSLGTGWDSPLHFGNGTRLTVT.

V usage is TRBV6-5 and J usage is TRBJ2-7; maybe TRBD2 (5 bases). This CDR3 is 14 amino acids long. The V gene lost 8 bases and the J gene lost 0 bases, with 14 bases spanning the gap. Germline loops: CDR1 MNHEY, CDR2 SVGAGI. CDR3 region: CASGVGAVSYEQYF. The CDR3 DNA is TGTGCCAGCGGGGTGGGAGCCGTCTCCTACGAGCAGTACTTC.

This clone was counted between two and nine times. The chain has TRBV6-2 or TRBV6-3 and TRBJ1-1; 10 nucleotides match TRBD1. Unmatched junction bases numbered 2, after V lost 4 bases and J lost 0 bases. This CDR3 is built from 15 residues. Germline values: CDR1 MNHEY, CDR2 SVGEGT. CDR3 nucleotides: TGTGCCAGCAGTTGGGGACAGGGGATGAACACTGAAGCTTTCTTT. Translating it yields CASSWGQGMNTEAFF.

This clone was seen a few times. The V call is TRBV5-1, the J call TRBJ1-1; perhaps TRBD1 as D (6 bases). CDR1 and CDR2 (germline): SGHRS, YFSETQ. V was pared by 6 bases and J by 5 bases, with 20 bases between. The CDR3 is 15 amino acids. The CDR3 sequence is CASKGNTYRETEAFF. In DNA, the CDR3 is TGCGCCAGCAAGGGGAATACTTACAGGGAGACTGAAGCTTTCTTT. The full variable domain, in which reference TRBV5-1 and TRBJ1-1 provide the parts outside the CDR3, is KAGVTQTPRYLIKTRGQQVTLSCSPISGHRSVSWYQQTPGQGLQFLFEYFSETQRNKGNFPGRFSGRQFSNSRSEMNVSTLELGDSALYLCASKGNTYRETEAFFGQGTRLTVV.

The CDR3 sequence is CASSQPGASSYNEQFF. CDR3 DNA: TGCGCCAGCAGCCAGCCGGGAGCTAGCTCCTACAATGAGCAGTTCTTC. V usage is TRBV4-3 and J usage is TRBJ2-1; the D gene is possibly TRBD2 (6 bases). The germline V gene has CDR1 LGHNA and CDR2 YSLEER. Trimming took off 3 bases at V and 0 bases at J, with 12 bases between the two ends. The CDR3 contains 16 residues.

This rearrangement joins TRBV28 to TRBJ1-1, with a tentative D call TRBD1 (6 bases). The length of the CDR3 is 12 residues. V gave up 8 bases and J gave up 7 bases, with 14 bases separating them. Germline V gives CDR1 MDHEN, CDR2 SYDVKM. CDR3 protein: CASGGQSFEAFF. The CDR3 DNA reads TGTGCCAGCGGAGGACAGAGTTTTGAAGCTTTCTTT.

About this clone: Other DNA sequences in this sample translate to the same CDR3. The rearrangement uses TRBV5-1 and TRBJ2-2, with D possibly being TRBD2 (6 bases). CDR1 is SGHRS, CDR2 YFSETQ, per germline. The ends were cut back, 0 bases at V and 5 bases at J, with 8 bases in the middle. The CDR3 loop spans 14 amino acids. CDR3 sequence reads: CASSLVGGTGELFF. The CDR3 DNA reads as TGCGCCAGCAGCTTGGTGGGGGGTACCGGGGAGCTGTTTTTT.

The chain carries TRBV2 and TRBJ1-4; 8 bases are shared with TRBD1. V lost 6 bases, J lost 3 bases, and 9 bases stayed unmatched. The CDR3 is 16 residues long. Germline V gene sequence: CDR1 SNHLY, CDR2 FYNNEI. This CDR3 reads CASSPRGRLANEKLFF. CDR3 DNA: TGTGCCAGCAGCCCCAGGGGGCGGCTAGCTAATGAAAAACTGTTTTTT. Supplemented by reference TRBV2 and TRBJ1-4, the full variable domain reads EPEVTQTPSHQVTQMGQEVILRCVPISNHLYFYWYRQILGQKVEFLVSFYNNEISEKSEIFDDQFSVERPDGSNFTLKIRSTKLEDSAMYFCASSPRGRLANEKLFFGSGTQLSVL.

This CDR3 is CASSHSFDAEAFF. CDR3 DNA sequence: TGTGCCAGCAGCCACTCTTTCGATGCTGAAGCTTTCTTT. This chain uses TRBV5-8 with TRBJ1-1; no definite D call. V lost 4 bases and J 6 bases, leaving 13 bases between the germline ends. Germline CDR1 SGHTS, CDR2 YDEGEE. The CDR3 consists of 13 residues.

About this clone itself: Within the sample, other DNA sequences also encode this same CDR3. V is TRBV5-1 and J is TRBJ2-3; TRBD2 matches at 8 bases. The CDR3 loop spans 17 amino acids. Germline V CDR1 and CDR2: SGHRS, YFSETQ. V shed 0 bases, J shed 0 bases, and the junction held 6 bases outside the gene matches. The chain's CDR3 is CASSLALAGPSTDTQYF. For the CDR3, the DNA is TGCGCCAGCAGCTTGGCGCTAGCGGGCCCTAGCACAGATACGCAGTATTTT.

The chain carries TRBV5-4 and TRBJ2-2; 7 bases map to TRBD1. From germline, CDR1 is SGHNT and CDR2 YYREEE (reference sequence). The J segment lost 6 bases and the V segment lost 4 bases, leaving 9 bases of the junction unmatched. The CDR3 loop spans 15 amino acids. CDR3 sequence: CASSRRQGDAGELFF. Here the CDR3 DNA reads TGTGCCAGCAGCCGTCGACAGGGTGATGCCGGGGAGCTGTTTTTT.

This clone was seen ten or more times. The chain is built from TRBV30 and TRBJ1-6, with D perhaps TRBD1 (6 bases). Germline V CDR1 and CDR2: GTSNPN, SVGIG (reference sequence). V was cut by 1 base and J by 10 bases, with 17 bases left in between. This CDR3 contains 15 residues. The CDR3 spells CAWSAHTGFYSPLHF. As DNA, the CDR3 is TGTGCCTGGAGTGCCCACACAGGGTTTTACTCACCCCTCCACTTT.

The V call is TRBV7-3, the J call TRBJ2-6; the match to TRBD1 covers 9 bases. The CDR3 spans 20 residues. V gave up 4 bases and J gave up 0 bases; unmatched junction bases: 13. Germline V lookup: CDR1 SGHTA, CDR2 FQGTGA. CDR3 loop: CASSSTGGRLTRSGANVLTF. Here the CDR3 DNA reads TGTGCCAGCAGCTCGACAGGGGGTCGTCTAACCCGCTCTGGGGCCAACGTCCTGACTTTC.

The chain has TRBV19 and TRBJ1-5; 7 nucleotides agree with TRBD1. V gave up 9 bases and J gave up 2 bases; unmatched junction bases: 10. Germline lookup yields CDR1 LNHDA and CDR2 SQIVND (reference sequence). The CDR3 is 15 residues long. Written as DNA, the CDR3 is TGTGCCAGCGACAGGGCGGTGAGGGGCAATCAGCCCCAGCATTTT. This sequence encodes CASDRAVRGNQPQHF.